The rows below give T cell receptor beta chains drawn from one sample of a study of T cell responses to AZD1222 COVID-19 vaccine. Here immunoSEQ multiplex PCR was the method, and the copy in TCRdb shows in-frame clones only, minus some. The data hold about 180,000 clones, with around 88% observed a single time. Sequencing was performed on peripheral blood, taken on day 0 of AZD1222 vaccination. The receptor set was obtained from an adult in good health. Both conserved end residues are part of each CDR3. D genes are given only for firm matches. The size field is filled for only some rows; it gives once, few, many or a size class.

j_gene | d_gene | v_gene | abundance | CDR3aa | CDR3nt
TRBJ2-1 | TRBD2 | TRBV6-4 | - | CASSEGSGGANEQFF | TGTGCCAGCAGTGAGGGTAGCGGGGGAGCCAATGAGCAGTTCTTC
TRBJ2-7 | - | TRBV19 | - | CASSILGRRFF | TGTGCCAGTAGTATCTTAGGACGCCGGTTCTTC
TRBJ1-2 | - | TRBV9 | - | CASSSTWGYGYTF | TGTGCCAGCAGCTCAACGTGGGGCTATGGCTACACCTTC
TRBJ1-2 | - | TRBV2 | once | CASSEALRQSNYGYTF | TGTGCCAGCAGTGAAGCGCTTCGGCAGAGTAACTATGGCTACACCTTC
TRBJ2-7 | TRBD1 | TRBV9 | - | CASSVGQGPYEQYF | TGTGCCAGCAGCGTAGGACAGGGTCCTTACGAGCAGTACTTC
TRBJ2-3 | TRBD1 | TRBV19 | - | CASTPRSGTGGADTQYF | TGTGCCAGTACTCCCCGATCCGGGACAGGGGGGGCAGATACGCAGTATTTT
TRBJ1-3 | - | TRBV7-9 | - | CASSRLGGERNTIYF | TGTGCCAGCAGCCGCTTGGGGGGAGAGCGAAACACCATATATTTT
TRBJ2-2 | - | TRBV5-1 | once | CASSSGTVNTGELFF | TGCGCCAGCAGCTCTGGGACGGTTAACACCGGGGAGCTGTTTTTT
TRBJ1-2 | TRBD1 | TRBV4-1 | - | CASSHRTGGYTF | TGCGCCAGCAGCCATCGGACAGGGGGCTACACCTTC
TRBJ2-1 | - | TRBV6-1 | - | CASSEVARLEQFF | TGTGCCAGCAGTGAAGTGGCCAGGCTAGAGCAGTTCTTC
TRBJ1-3 | TRBD1 | TRBV9 | few | CASSVRDRTNSGNTIYF | TGTGCCAGCAGCGTAAGGGACAGGACTAACTCTGGAAACACCATATATTTT
TRBJ1-1 | - | TRBV3-1/TRBV3-2 | - | CASSPGFAWLNTEAFF | TGTGCCAGCAGCCCAGGCTTCGCGTGGCTGAACACTGAAGCTTTCTTT
TRBJ1-5 | - | TRBV6-5 | - | CASKGNTYSNQPQHF | TGTGCCAGCAAGGGTAACACGTATAGCAATCAGCCCCAGCATTTT
TRBJ1-2 | - | TRBV5-1 | - | CASSLAGLSGYTF | TGCGCCAGCAGCTTGGCCGGACTTTCCGGCTACACCTTC
TRBJ1-2 | - | TRBV6-5 | - | CASGTRRNYGYTF | TGTGCCAGCGGGACCCGGCGGAACTATGGCTACACCTTC
TRBJ2-1 | TRBD2 | TRBV28 | - | CASSLFFGTYGTSGLNEQFF | TGTGCCAGCAGTTTATTCTTCGGGACTTACGGGACTAGCGGGCTCAATGAGCAGTTCTTC
TRBJ2-7 | TRBD1 | TRBV6-4 | - | CASSESPGQGDEQYF | TGTGCCAGCAGTGAATCTCCGGGACAGGGCGACGAGCAGTACTTC
TRBJ1-1 | - | TRBV30 | - | CAWSVRRTEAFF | TGTGCCTGGAGTGTGAGGCGGACTGAAGCTTTCTTT
TRBJ2-7 | - | TRBV5-1 | - | CASSGKGEQYF | TGCGCCAGCAGTGGCAAGGGGGAGCAGTACTTC
TRBJ1-6 | - | TRBV7-8 | - | CASSLGSGAGSPLHF | TGTGCCAGCAGCTTAGGGTCAGGGGCGGGTTCACCCCTCCACTTT
TRBJ2-3 | TRBD2 | TRBV2 | - | CASSNPRGGLAGYTDTQYF | TGTGCCAGCAGTAACCCCCGAGGGGGACTAGCGGGGTACACAGATACGCAGTATTTT
TRBJ1-6 | - | TRBV7-9 | - | CASSLNPGGGGAHSPLHF | TGTGCCAGCAGCTTAAACCCAGGCGGAGGAGGGGCCCATTCACCCCTCCACTTT
TRBJ1-6 | - | TRBV7-9 | - | CASSLGRGMDSPLHF | TGTGCCAGCAGCTTAGGTCGGGGGATGGATTCACCCCTCCACTTT
TRBJ2-3 | TRBD2 | TRBV5-1 | - | CASSSASAGVTDTQYF | TGCGCCAGCAGCTCAGCCTCGGCGGGGGTCACAGATACGCAGTATTTT
TRBJ1-3 | - | TRBV19 | - | CASSSWPRRAGNTIYF | TGTGCCAGTAGCTCCTGGCCCAGGAGGGCTGGAAACACCATATATTTT
TRBJ2-5 | TRBD2 | TRBV30 | - | CAWSVLKAGGLQTQYF | TGTGCCTGGAGTGTACTTAAGGCGGGGGGGTTACAGACCCAGTACTTC
TRBJ2-3 | - | TRBV4-1 | - | CASSQDPLGAGTDTQYF | TGCGCCAGCAGCCAGGATCCGCTAGGGGCCGGCACAGATACGCAGTATTTT